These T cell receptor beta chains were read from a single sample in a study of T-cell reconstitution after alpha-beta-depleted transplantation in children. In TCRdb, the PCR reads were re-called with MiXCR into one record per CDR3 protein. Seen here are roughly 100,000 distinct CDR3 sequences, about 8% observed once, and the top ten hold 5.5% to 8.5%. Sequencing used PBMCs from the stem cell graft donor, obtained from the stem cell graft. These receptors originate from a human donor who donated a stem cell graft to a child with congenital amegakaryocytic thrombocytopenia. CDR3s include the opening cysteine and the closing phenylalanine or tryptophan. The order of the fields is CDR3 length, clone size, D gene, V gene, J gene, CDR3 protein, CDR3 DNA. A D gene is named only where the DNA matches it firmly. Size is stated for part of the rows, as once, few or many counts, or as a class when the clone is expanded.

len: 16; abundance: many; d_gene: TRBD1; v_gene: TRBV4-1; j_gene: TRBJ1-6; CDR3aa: CASSQPGQGVNSPLHF; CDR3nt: TGCGCCAGCAGCCAGCCGGGACAGGGGGTTAATTCACCCCTCCACTTT
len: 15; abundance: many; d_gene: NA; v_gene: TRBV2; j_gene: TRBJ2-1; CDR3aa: CASSLEAGWDNEQFF; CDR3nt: TGTGCCAGCAGTTTGGAAGCAGGGTGGGATAATGAGCAGTTCTTC
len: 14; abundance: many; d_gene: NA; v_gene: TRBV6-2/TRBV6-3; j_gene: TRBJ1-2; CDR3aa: CASSRQSNNYGYTF; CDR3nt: TGTGCCAGCAGTCGACAGTCGAATAACTATGGCTACACCTTC
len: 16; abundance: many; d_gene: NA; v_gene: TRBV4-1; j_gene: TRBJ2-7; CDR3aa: CASSLGDISRSYEQYF; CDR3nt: TGCGCCAGCAGCCTGGGGGACATTTCGCGGTCCTACGAGCAGTACTTC
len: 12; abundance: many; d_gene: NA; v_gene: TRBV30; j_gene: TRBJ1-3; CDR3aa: CAGGTVGNTIYF; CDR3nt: TGTGCCGGGGGCACTGTTGGAAACACCATATATTTT
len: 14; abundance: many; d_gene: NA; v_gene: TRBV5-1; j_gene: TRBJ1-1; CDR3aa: CASSLQVVNTEAFF; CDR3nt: TGCGCCAGCAGCTTACAGGTAGTGAACACTGAAGCTTTCTTT
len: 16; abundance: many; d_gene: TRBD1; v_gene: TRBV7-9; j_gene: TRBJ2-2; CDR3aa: CASRTTGGANTGELFF; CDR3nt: TGTGCCAGCAGGACCACAGGGGGCGCGAACACCGGGGAGCTGTTTTTT
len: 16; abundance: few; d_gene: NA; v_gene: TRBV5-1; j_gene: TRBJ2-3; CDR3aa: CASSLAPGHSTDTQYF; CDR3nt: TGCGCCAGCAGCTTGGCCCCAGGACACAGCACAGATACGCAGTATTTT
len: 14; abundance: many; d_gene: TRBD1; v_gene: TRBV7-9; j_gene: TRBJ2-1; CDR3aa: CASSFGTGGAEQFF; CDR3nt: TGTGCCAGCAGCTTTGGGACAGGGGGAGCTGAGCAGTTCTTC
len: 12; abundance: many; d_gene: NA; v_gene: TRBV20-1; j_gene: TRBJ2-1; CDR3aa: CSASLAENEQFF; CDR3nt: TGCAGTGCTAGTCTAGCAGAAAATGAGCAGTTCTTC
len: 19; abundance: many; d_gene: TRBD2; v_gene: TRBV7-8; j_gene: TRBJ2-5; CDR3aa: CASSLGQGLAGGPEETQYF; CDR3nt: TGTGCCAGCAGCTTAGGGCAGGGGCTAGCGGGAGGGCCAGAGGAGACCCAGTACTTC
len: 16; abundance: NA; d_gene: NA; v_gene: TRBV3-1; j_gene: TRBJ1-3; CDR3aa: CASSQLAGSSGNTIYF; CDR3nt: TGTGCCAGCAGCCAACTCGCAGGGAGCTCTGGAAACACCATATATTTT
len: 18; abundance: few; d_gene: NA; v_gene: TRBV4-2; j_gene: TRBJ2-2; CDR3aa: CASSQEEEGTTNTGELFF; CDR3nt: TGTGCCAGCAGCCAAGAGGAAGAGGGTACGACGAACACCGGGGAGCTGTTTTTT
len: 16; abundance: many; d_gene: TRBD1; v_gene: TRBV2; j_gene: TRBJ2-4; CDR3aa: CASIKFGGQGGNIQYF; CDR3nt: TGTGCCAGCATAAAATTTGGTGGACAGGGAGGAAACATTCAGTACTTC
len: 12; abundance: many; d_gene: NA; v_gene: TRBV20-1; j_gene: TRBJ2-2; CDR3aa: CSATKEGGELFF; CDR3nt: TGCAGTGCTACCAAAGAAGGCGGGGAGCTGTTTTTT
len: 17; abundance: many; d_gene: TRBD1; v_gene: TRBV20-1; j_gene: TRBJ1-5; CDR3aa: CSARDLLGQGVDQPQHF; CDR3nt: TGCAGTGCTAGAGATCTTCTCGGACAGGGAGTGGATCAGCCCCAGCATTTT
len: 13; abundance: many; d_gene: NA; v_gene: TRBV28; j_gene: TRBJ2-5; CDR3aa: CASGFGGGETQYF; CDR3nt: TGTGCCAGCGGATTTGGGGGAGGAGAGACCCAGTACTTC
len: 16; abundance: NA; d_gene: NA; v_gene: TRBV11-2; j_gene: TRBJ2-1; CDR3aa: CASSTWGDIGPNEQFF; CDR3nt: TGTGCCAGCAGCACTTGGGGGGACATTGGGCCCAATGAGCAGTTCTTC
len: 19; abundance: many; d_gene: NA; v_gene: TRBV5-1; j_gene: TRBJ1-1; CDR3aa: CASSLGITGGPMANTEAFF; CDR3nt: TGCGCCAGCAGCTTAGGGATAACTGGGGGCCCAATGGCGAACACTGAAGCTTTCTTT
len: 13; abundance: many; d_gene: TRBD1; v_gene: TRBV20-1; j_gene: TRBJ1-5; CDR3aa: CSAPGQGGQPQHF; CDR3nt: TGCAGTGCCCCAGGACAGGGAGGTCAGCCCCAGCATTTT